Shown below are 5 T cell receptor beta chains from a single sample sequenced in a study of T cell clonality in common variable immunodeficiency. Assay: immunoSEQ multiplex PCR; the TCRdb copy retains only in-frame clones and omits some. Observed are more than 30,000 clones, no singletons, with the top ten taking 3.5% to 5.5%. The sample taken for sequencing was peripheral blood mononuclear cells. Every receptor here comes from a person aged 18 to 75 in good health.

The table lists this clone with many counts. The read ends 3 residues before the CDR3 terminus; that terminus is restored from the germline J gene. The chain is built from TRBV20-1 and TRBJ1-5; D is ambiguous. There are 12 residues in the CDR3. Per the germline V gene, CDR1 is DFQATT and CDR2 is SNEGSKA (reference sequence). Between the trimmed V and J ends, which lost 6 bases and 1 base, there was a span of 7 bases. The DNA read from the CDR3 is TGCAGTGCCGCGGAGAGCAATCAGCCC. This translates into CSAAESNQP. The full CDR3 is CSAAESNQPQHF.

This clone was recorded at least ten times. The read falls 3 residues short of the CDR3 end, and the missing part is taken from the germline J gene. The chain has TRBV29-1 and TRBJ2-7, with TRBD1 matching 7 bases. The CDR3 covers 15 residues. The junction had 9 bases not matched to a gene; V was cut back by 4 bases and J by 0 bases. Germline V CDR1 and CDR2: SQVTM, ANQGSEA. The CDR3 loop is CSVVLGTESSYEQYF. CDR3 DNA, as far as it was read: TGCAGCGTTGTTCTTGGGACAGAGAGCTCCTACGAG.

The sample holds many counts of this clone. The missing CDR3 end, 3 residues past where the read stops, is filled in from the germline J gene. This chain links TRBV20-1 with TRBJ2-7; D gene uncertain. From germline, CDR1 is DFQATT and CDR2 SNEGSKA (reference sequence). V was clipped by 0 bases and J by 3 bases, with 15 bases between them. There are 15 residues in the CDR3. The sequenced CDR3 bases are TGCAGTGCTAGAGATCGCGAAGTCACCTACTACGAG. Encoded protein: CSARDREVTYYE. The entire CDR3 reads CSARDREVTYYEQYF.

A word on this clone: The sequence runs out 3 residues before the end of the CDR3; the remainder is reconstructed from the germline J gene. This chain uses TRBV20-1 with TRBJ2-3; possibly TRBD1 or TRBD2 for D (6 bases each). Germline V gene lookup returns CDR1 DFQATT and CDR2 SNEGSKA (reference sequence). This CDR3 has 12 residues. The CDR3 spells CSAREGEETQYF. CDR3 DNA (partial): TGCAGTGCTAGGGAGGGGGAAGAGACG.

This clone was detected ten times or more. The CDR3 end falls 3 residues outside the read, so it is completed with the germline J gene. This chain links TRBV5-1 with TRBJ2-5, with D tentatively TRBD2 (6 bases). CDR3 length: 13 residues. The V gene's germline CDR1 is SGHRS and CDR2 YFSETQ. V lost 4 bases, J lost 5 bases, and 12 bases lay in between. CDR3 bases read: TGCGCCAGCAGCCTCACTCGGGGGGAGACC. Its protein is CASSLTRGET. The whole CDR3 sequence is CASSLTRGETQYF.